This TCR beta chain was identified in a study of blood T cells in healthy people across ages. General study results and limits: In long-lived donors, naive CD4+ cell counts and diversity exceeded those of aged donors. Age showed a roughly linear inverse relationship with TCR beta diversity per million T cells.

A second PCR, run for about 6 to 12 cycles, used a sample-barcoded 5' primer plus a J-beta primer mix. Sequencing yielded, for each sample, at least 2.5 million paired-end reads carrying CDR3. TCRdb redid the calling of the 5' RACE reads with MiXCR, one entry per CDR3 protein. Of about 1.6 million distinct CDR3 sequences listed, 34% are singletons. This clonotype has a handful of counts. The antigen is undetermined. Each donor's blood draw was approximately 10 milliliters of peripheral blood. CDR1 is SQVTM and CDR2 is ANQGSEA in the germline V gene. V was cut by 6 bases and J by 0 bases, with 13 bases left in between. CDR3 size: 14 residues.

The sample was blood. The chain has TRBV29-1 and TRBJ2-3; a weak D match, TRBD2 (5 bases). The clonotype was recovered from a woman aged 25-40 years in good health. The CDR3 nucleotides are TGCAGCGTCGGGCCCCGGGGTAGCACAGATACGCAGTATTTT. It specifies CSVGPRGSTDTQYF.